This T cell receptor beta chain was recovered during a study of cytomegalovirus exposure and HLA in healthy donors. The overall study: Genotyping of hundreds of donors showed that roughly 83% belonged to the Caucasian-associated ancestry cluster.

PCR amplification relied on 60 Vbeta primers (plus 13 Jbeta primers). Measured with immunoSEQ multiplex PCR; TCRdb has only the in-frame clones, and not every one. This table holds about 50,000 clones. Germline V gene data show CDR1 as SGHRS and CDR2 as YFSETQ. The CDR3 covers 15 residues. V dropped 0 bases and J dropped 5 bases, with 14 bases sitting between them. Sequencing was carried out using PBMCs. V usage is TRBV5-1 and J usage is TRBJ1-1; D is perhaps TRBD1 (5 bases). This receptor was obtained from a young woman in good health and CMV-seronegative. The CDR3 loop reads CASSLAGRVETEAFF. The DNA of the CDR3 is TGCGCCAGCAGCTTGGCCGGCAGGGTGGAGACTGAAGCTTTCTTT.